This TCR beta chain emerged from a study of blood T cell repertoires in COVID-19. Study background: COVID-19 samples collected from the United States, Italy and Spain covered acute and convalescent phases. T cells, B-cell-depleted T cells, or PBMCs supplied cDNA or gDNA.

Per germline, CDR1 SGHTA and CDR2 FQGNSA. The length of the CDR3 is 16 residues. Trimming cost V 2 bases and J 5 bases; bases outside gene matches: 8. Authors' processing steps: For nucleated cells, counts were estimated from reference gene primer amplification. The protocol was immunoSEQ multiplex PCR, while the TCRdb copy is restricted to in-frame clones and leaves out a portion. V, J and clone size are those of that table, while D and trimming were read from the DNA. The table includes around 260,000 clones, roughly 90% detected once. The source is a woman aged 25 to 39 with active or convalescent COVID-19. Source material: peripheral blood. The chain combines TRBV7-2 with TRBJ2-3; the match to TRBD2 covers 9 bases. CDR3 bases: TGTGCCAGCAGCTTAATCGGGACTAGCTCCGGAGATACGCAGTATTTT. It translates to CASSLIGTSSGDTQYF.